This T cell receptor (beta chain) stems from a study of control samples from healthy donors and cancer patients. TCRdb's copy holds only in-frame clones and misses some; the assay was immunoSEQ multiplex PCR. The sample lists roughly 120,000 clones, just under 95% occurring once. Germline V CDR1 and CDR2: LNHDA, SQIVND (reference sequence). J lost 9 bases, V lost 1 base, and 14 bases had no gene match. The CDR3 extends over 16 amino acids. The sample consisted of blood. This sequence joins TRBV19 and TRBJ1-2; 7 bases fit TRBD1. The origin of this receptor is a man aged 25-45 years in good health. The CDR3 here is CASSIGGQEGRSSYTF. In DNA, the CDR3 is TGTGCCAGTAGTATAGGTGGACAGGAGGGGAGATCCAGCTACACCTTC. The variable domain in full, completed from reference TRBV19 and TRBJ1-2, reads DGGITQSPKYLFRKEGQNVTLSCEQNLNHDAMYWYRQDPGQGLRLIYYSQIVNDFQKGDIAEGYSVSREKKESFPLTVTSAQKNPTAFYLCASSIGGQEGRSSYTFGSGTRLTVV.